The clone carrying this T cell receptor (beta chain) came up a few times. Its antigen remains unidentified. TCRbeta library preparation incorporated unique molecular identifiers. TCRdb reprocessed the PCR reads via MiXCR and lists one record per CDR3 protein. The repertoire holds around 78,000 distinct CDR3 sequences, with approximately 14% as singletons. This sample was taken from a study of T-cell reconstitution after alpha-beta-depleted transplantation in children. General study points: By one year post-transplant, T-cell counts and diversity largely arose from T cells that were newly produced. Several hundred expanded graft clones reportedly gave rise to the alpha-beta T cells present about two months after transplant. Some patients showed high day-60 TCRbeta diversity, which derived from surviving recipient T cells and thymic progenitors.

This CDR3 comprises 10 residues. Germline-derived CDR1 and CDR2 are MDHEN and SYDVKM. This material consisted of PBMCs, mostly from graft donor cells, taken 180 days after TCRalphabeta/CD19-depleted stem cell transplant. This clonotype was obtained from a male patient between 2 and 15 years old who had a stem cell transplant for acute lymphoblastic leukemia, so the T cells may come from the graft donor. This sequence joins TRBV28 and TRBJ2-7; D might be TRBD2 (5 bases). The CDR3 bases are TGTGCAAGCGGTTTCTACGAGCAGTACTTC. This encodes CASGFYEQYF.